This T cell receptor (beta chain) was identified during a study of early T cells in non-severe SARS-CoV-2 infection (dated by TCRdb to the early 2020s). Regarding the complete study: TCR sequencing used bulk RNA from unsorted whole blood, so alpha and beta chains could not be paired.

On this clonotype: The specificity of this receptor is unknown. No much larger clone is present one base from it, and per-base qualities are unavailable.

A case-control design nested within a healthcare worker cohort in London, UK, was used, with weekly nasopharyngeal swab PCR tests and blood sampling performed. Healthcare workers were enrolled in the week of the UK lockdown, from 23 to 31 March 2020, and were followed every week for up to about 15 weeks. General study outcomes and caveats: VDJdb matching was skewed toward anti-spike CD8 responses and likely underestimated virus-specific expansions, missing private and CD4 specificities.

Receptors were amplified or captured by 5' RACE. For sequencing, a NextSeq 500 was employed. The TCR library protocol attached unique molecular identifiers to individual cDNA molecules to correct for sequencing error and PCR bias. Sequencing covered both TCR alpha and beta chains, and within each sample the abundances of alpha and beta sequences were tightly co-correlated. The paper's data handling went like this. V gene, J gene and CDR3 annotation of TCR sequences was performed with Decombinator V4. Expanded TCRs were defined as changing significantly between any two time points under a Poisson model with p below 0.0001. TCR abundances were normalised to the total number of TCRs sequenced in each sample and reported as counts per million. A search of VDJdb, accessed on 1 November 2021, was run for TCRs annotated to CMV, EBV and SARS-CoV-2, with TCRs annotated for multiple antigens excluded. TCRdb reanalyzed the raw reads on its own, using fastp at Q25 for trimming and MiXCR for clone calling, and kept in-frame beta chains. Duplicate CDR3 protein sequences are folded into a single record with the most common DNA and genes. None of the V and J calls come from the authors' own analysis; TCRdb made them. The sample has about 55,000 distinct CDR3 sequences on record, under 8% of them singletons. The ten largest clones represent 4.5% to 6% of the sample.

The material was whole blood, obtained at baseline. This clonotype was sampled from an adult who was a healthcare worker with PCR-confirmed SARS-CoV-2 infection or an uninfected control (not recorded which).

The sequenced DNA: TGTGCCAGCAGTGGGGGCCAGGGGGCTAGCACAGATACGCAGTATTTT. Translated, it reads CASSGGQGASTDTQYF. The chain is encoded by TRBV2 joined to TRBJ2-3; 8 of the junction bases match TRBD1. The junction shows trimming of 4 bases on V and 0 bases on J, and the gene matches do not reach 6 bases of it. The germline V gene specifies SNHLY as CDR1 and FYNNEI as CDR2. The CDR3 measures 16 amino acids from cysteine to phenylalanine. Only the CDR3 DNA stays, 48 bases, in frame from base 1.